The TCR beta chain under discussion was sequenced for a study of blood T cell repertoires in COVID-19. Study information: From the United States, Italy and Spain came samples of acute and convalescent COVID-19. T cells, B-cell-depleted T cells, or PBMCs provided the cDNA or gDNA that served as material.

The CDR3 runs to 17 residues. Germline V CDR1 and CDR2: SGHRS, YFSETQ. V dropped 1 base and J dropped 8; count of bases not matched to a gene: 15. Original data processing: Reference gene primer amplification gave nucleated cell count estimates. The protocol was immunoSEQ multiplex PCR, while the TCRdb copy is restricted to in-frame clones and leaves out a portion. D and trimming were read from the DNA, whereas the V and J calls and clone size are those reported in that table. The profile shows fewer than 55,000 clones, around 86% of them singletons. The rearrangement links TRBV5-1 to TRBJ1-2; TRBD1 agrees at 9 bases. Input material: peripheral blood. This clonotype was obtained from a woman aged 60-75 years with acute or convalescent COVID-19. As DNA, the CDR3 is TGCGCCAGCAGCTTGAATCCGGGACAGGGAGGGGATTGGGGCTACACCTTC. Protein: CASSLNPGQGGDWGYTF.